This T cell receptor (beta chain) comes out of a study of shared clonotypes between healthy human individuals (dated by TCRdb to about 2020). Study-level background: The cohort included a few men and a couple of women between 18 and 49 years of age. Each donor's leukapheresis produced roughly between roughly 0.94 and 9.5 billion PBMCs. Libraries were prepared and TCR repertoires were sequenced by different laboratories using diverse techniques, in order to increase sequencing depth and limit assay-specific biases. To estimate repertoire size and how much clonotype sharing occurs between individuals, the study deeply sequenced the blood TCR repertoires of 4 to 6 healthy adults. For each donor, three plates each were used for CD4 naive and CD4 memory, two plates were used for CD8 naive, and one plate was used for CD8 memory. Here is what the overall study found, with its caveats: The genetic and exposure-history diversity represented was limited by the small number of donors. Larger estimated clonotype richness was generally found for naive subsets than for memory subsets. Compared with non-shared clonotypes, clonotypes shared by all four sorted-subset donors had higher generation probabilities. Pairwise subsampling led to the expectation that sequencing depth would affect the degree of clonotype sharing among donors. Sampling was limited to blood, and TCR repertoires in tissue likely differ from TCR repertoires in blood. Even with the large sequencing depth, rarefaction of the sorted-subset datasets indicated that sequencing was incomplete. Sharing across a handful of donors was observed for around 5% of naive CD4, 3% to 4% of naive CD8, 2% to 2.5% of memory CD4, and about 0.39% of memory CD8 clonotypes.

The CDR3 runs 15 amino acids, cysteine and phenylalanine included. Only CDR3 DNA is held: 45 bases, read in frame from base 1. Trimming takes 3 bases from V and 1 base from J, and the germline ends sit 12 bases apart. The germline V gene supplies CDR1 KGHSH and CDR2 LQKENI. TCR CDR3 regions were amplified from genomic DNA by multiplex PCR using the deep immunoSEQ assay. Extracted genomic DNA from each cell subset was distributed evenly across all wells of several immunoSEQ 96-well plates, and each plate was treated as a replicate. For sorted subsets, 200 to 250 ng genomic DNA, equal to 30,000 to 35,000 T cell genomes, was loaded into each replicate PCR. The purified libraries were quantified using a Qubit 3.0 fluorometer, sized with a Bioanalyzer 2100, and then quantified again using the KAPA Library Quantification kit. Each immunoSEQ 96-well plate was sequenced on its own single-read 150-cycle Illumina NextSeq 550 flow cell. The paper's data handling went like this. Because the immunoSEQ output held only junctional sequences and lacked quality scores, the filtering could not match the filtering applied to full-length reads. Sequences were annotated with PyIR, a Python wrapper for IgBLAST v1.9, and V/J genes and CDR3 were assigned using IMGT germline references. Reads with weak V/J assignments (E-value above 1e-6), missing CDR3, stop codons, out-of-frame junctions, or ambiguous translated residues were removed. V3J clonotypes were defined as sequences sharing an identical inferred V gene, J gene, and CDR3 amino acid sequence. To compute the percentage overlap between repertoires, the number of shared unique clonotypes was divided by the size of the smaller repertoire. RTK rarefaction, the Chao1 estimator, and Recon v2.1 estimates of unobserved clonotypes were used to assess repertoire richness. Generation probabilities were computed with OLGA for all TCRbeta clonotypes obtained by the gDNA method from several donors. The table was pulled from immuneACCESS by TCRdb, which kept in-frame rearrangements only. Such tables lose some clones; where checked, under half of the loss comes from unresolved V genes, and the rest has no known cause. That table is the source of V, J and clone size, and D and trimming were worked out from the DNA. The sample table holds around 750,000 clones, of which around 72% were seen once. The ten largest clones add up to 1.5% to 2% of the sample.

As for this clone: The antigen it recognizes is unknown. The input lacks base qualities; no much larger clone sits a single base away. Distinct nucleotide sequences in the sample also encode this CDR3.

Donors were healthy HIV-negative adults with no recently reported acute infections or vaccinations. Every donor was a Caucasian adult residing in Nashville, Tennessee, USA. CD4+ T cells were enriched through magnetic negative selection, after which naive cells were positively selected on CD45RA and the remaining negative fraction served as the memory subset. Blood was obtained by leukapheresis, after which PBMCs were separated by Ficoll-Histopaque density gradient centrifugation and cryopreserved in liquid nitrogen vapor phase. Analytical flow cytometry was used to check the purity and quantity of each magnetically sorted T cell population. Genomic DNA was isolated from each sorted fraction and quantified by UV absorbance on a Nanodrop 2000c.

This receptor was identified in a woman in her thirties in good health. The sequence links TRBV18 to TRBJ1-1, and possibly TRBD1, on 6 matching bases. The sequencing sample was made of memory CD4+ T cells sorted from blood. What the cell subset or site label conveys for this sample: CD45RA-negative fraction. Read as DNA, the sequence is TGTGCCAGCTCACCCCAGGGGTGGGGGAACACTGAAGCTTTCTTT. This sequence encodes CASSPQGWGNTEAFF.